Listed below are T cell receptor beta chains from one sample, sequenced in a study of a mutant IDH1 vaccine in newly diagnosed glioma. Libraries were prepared by immunoSEQ multiplex PCR; TCRdb keeps only in-frame clonotypes and omits some of them. The sample yields about 68,000 clones, more than 65% seen once. The sample here was PBMCs, taken from a glioma patient treated with radiotherapy, temozolomide or both. All receptors derive from a man in his forties or fifties with glioma. The conserved cysteine and the conserved F or W are not part of the CDR3 here.

j_gene | v_gene | CDR3aa
TRBJ2-7 | TRBV6-5 | ASSPRQGLQY
TRBJ1-5 | TRBV30 | AWSGGQGVPDPPQH
TRBJ2-7 | TRBV7-2 | ASSFSGGAEQY
TRBJ2-7 | TRBV6-1 | ASRGASTYEQY
TRBJ2-4 | TRBV15 | ATSTWGGAKNIQY
TRBJ2-5 | TRBV5-1 | ASSLAEGRGTQY
TRBJ2-2 | TRBV6-1 | ASKKWGAEDGELF
TRBJ1-2 | TRBV19 | ASSIRTGVNYGYT
TRBJ2-2 | TRBV5-6 | ASSRMVLQGRSGELF
TRBJ1-2 | TRBV5-1 | ASSLDSRNYGYT
TRBJ2-7 | TRBV9 | ASSEFGQGAEEQY
TRBJ1-5 | TRBV11-2 | ASSHSGSNQPQH
TRBJ2-7 | TRBV2 | ASSKSLATSYEQY
TRBJ2-5 | TRBV7-9 | ASSLARMERYQETQY
TRBJ2-5 | TRBV10-3 | AISEVLETSGGQETQY
TRBJ1-2 | TRBV7-6 | ASSPGRARGLGYGYT